The 14 T cell receptor beta chains reported below all come from one sample, sequenced in a study of metastatic and nonmetastatic thyroid tumors. TCRdb called clones again from the PCR reads with MiXCR. The sample carries 19,000 or so clones, 25% to 35% recorded once. The entire patient cohort was treatment-naive prior to thyroid surgery. The material sequenced was tumor tissue. These receptor sequences come from a female donor with papillary thyroid cancer or a benign thyroid nodule (not recorded which). Some clones in this sample may be carry-over from other donors' samples.

This clone was picked up many times. The chain is built from TRBV2 and TRBJ2-3; 9 bases agree with TRBD2. The J segment lost 7 bases and the V segment lost 4 bases, leaving 9 bases of the junction unmatched. Germline V CDR1 and CDR2: SNHLY, FYNNEI. The CDR3 is 15 amino acids. CDR3 residues: CASSVPSGIMHTQYF. The CDR3 DNA follows: TGTGCCAGCAGTGTTCCTAGCGGGATTATGCATACGCAGTATTTT.

The chain joins TRBV6-6 to TRBJ2-2; 7 bases are a match to TRBD2. This CDR3 contains 18 residues. J lost 4 bases, V lost 2 bases, and 13 bases had no gene match. Germline V lookup: CDR1 MNHNY, CDR2 SVGAGI (reference sequence). The CDR3: CASSYDGSGGPGTGELFF. Written as DNA, the CDR3 is TGTGCCAGCAGTTACGATGGGTCGGGAGGTCCGGGCACCGGGGAGCTGTTTTTT.

This clone was detected a few times. The gene calls are TRBV27 and TRBJ1-2, with D unresolved. V gave up 6 bases and J gave up 5 bases, with 16 bases separating them. This CDR3 comprises 14 residues. Germline V lookup: CDR1 MNHEY, CDR2 SMNVEV (reference sequence). The CDR3 sequence is CASSPRSWGYGYTF. CDR3 DNA: TGTGCCAGCAGCCCGAGGAGTTGGGGTTATGGCTACACCTTC.

This clone was detected a few times. Given the absence of the conserved phenylalanine or tryptophan at the CDR3 end, a read error is likely. The rearrangement joins TRBV29-1 to TRBJ2-5, with 10 bases fitting TRBD2. From germline, CDR1 is SQVTM and CDR2 ANQGSEA. This CDR3 has 15 residues. CDR3 in amino acids: CSVGNGTSDQEAQYL. The CDR3 nucleotides read TGCAGCGTCGGGAACGGGACTAGCGACCAAGAGGCCCAGTACTTA.

This clone was observed many times. V gene TRBV18 combines with J gene TRBJ2-2; 11 positions match TRBD2. Trimming removed 6 bases from V and 9 bases from J; junction bases left unmatched: 6. In germline, CDR1 is KGHSH, CDR2 LQKENI. The CDR3 loop spans 14 amino acids. The CDR3 loop is CASSELAGVRELFF. DNA of the CDR3: TGTGCCAGCTCTGAACTAGCGGGAGTAAGGGAGCTGTTTTTT.

A word on this clone: A much larger clone sits a single nucleotide away, making a read error possible. The same CDR3 arises from other DNA sequences in this sample as well. CDR3 protein: CARELGTSGNEQFF. CDR3 DNA: TGTGCCAGGGAACTCGGTACTAGCGGCAATGAGCAGTTCTTC. The J gene is TRBJ2-1, the V gene TRBV28; the match to TRBD2 covers 8 bases. The V gene end was trimmed by 9 bases and the J gene end by 6 bases; junction bases not matched to a gene: 10. Germline CDR1 is MDHEN and CDR2 is SYDVKM. The CDR3 has 14 amino acids.

The sample holds a few counts of this clone. The chain employs TRBV28 and TRBJ1-1; the match to TRBD1 covers 7 bases. This CDR3 has 12 residues. V was pared by 2 bases and J by 10 bases, with 4 bases of the junction left unmatched. Germline assignment: CDR1 MDHEN and CDR2 SYDVKM. The CDR3 sequence is CASSLRQGGAFF. The CDR3, as DNA: TGTGCCAGCAGTTTACGCCAGGGGGGAGCTTTCTTT.

This clone occurred a few times. The V and J genes are TRBV2 and TRBJ2-7, with TRBD1 as a possible D gene (7 bases). The CDR3 extends over 15 amino acids. Trimming shortened V by 6 bases and J by 4 bases, and 19 bases separated the two germline ends. Germline values: CDR1 SNHLY, CDR2 FYNNEI. The DNA of the CDR3 is TGTGCCAGCAGGCAGGGGGGTTTCGGGAATTACGAGCAGTACTTC. Protein sequence: CASRQGGFGNYEQYF.

This clone was observed a few times. A much larger clone lies one base from this, so it may be a read error. At the DNA level, this CDR3 is encoded by other sequences in the same sample as well. This chain connects TRBV5-1 to TRBJ1-4; unclear D gene. The CDR3 totals 15 residues. Germline CDR1 and CDR2: SGHRS and YFSETQ. The CDR3 DNA follows: TGCGCCAGTAGCTTGGATCCAGGAGAGAGTGAAAAACTGTTTTTT. It translates to CASSLDPGESEKLFF.

Worth noting for this clone: This specimen includes other DNA sequences encoding the same CDR3. The genes are TRBV5-6 and TRBJ2-3; D is possibly TRBD2 (5 bases). The V gene's germline CDR1 is SGHDT and CDR2 YYEEEE. The CDR3 spans 13 residues. V lost 3 bases, J lost 6 bases, and 11 bases lay in between. CDR3 region: CASSSRGSDTQYF. CDR3 DNA sequence: TGTGCCAGCAGCTCTCGGGGTAGCGATACGCAGTATTTT.

On this clone itself: With a much larger clone just one base away, this may be a read error. The V and J genes are TRBV5-4 and TRBJ2-5, with 9 bases identical to TRBD2. CDR1 SGHNT and CDR2 YYREEE come from the germline V gene (reference sequence). CDR3 size: 17 residues. The CDR3 is CASSAQRGSSGTETHYF. The DNA for the CDR3 is TGTGCCAGCAGCGCACAGAGAGGCTCTAGCGGGACGGAGACCCATTACTTC. Full variable domain (missing parts from reference TRBV5-4 and TRBJ2-5): ETGVTQSPTHLIKTRGQQVTLRCSSQSGHNTVSWYQQALGQGPQFIFQYYREEENGRGNFPPRFSGLQFPNYSSELNVNALELDDSALYLCASSAQRGSSGTETHYFGPGTRLLVL.

This clone has ten or more counts. The chain joins TRBV6-6 to TRBJ2-3, with 13 bases that match TRBD2. Germline CDR1 reads MNHNY; CDR2 reads SVGAGI (reference sequence). This CDR3 has 17 residues. V gave up 7 bases and J gave up 7 bases; unmatched junction bases: 14. CDR3 region: CASTQPGLAGAFNTQYF. The DNA of the CDR3 is TGTGCCAGCACCCAACCTGGACTAGCGGGAGCCTTTAATACGCAGTATTTT.

This clone was detected ten times or more. A much bigger clone sits one base away, suggesting this may be a read error. At the DNA level, this CDR3 is encoded by other sequences in the same sample as well. V usage is TRBV4-1 and J usage is TRBJ2-3; TRBD2 matches 9 bases. Germline V lookup: CDR1 MGHRA, CDR2 YSYEKL. This CDR3 spans 16 amino acids. The DNA for the CDR3 is TGCGCCAGCAGCCAAGAGAAGGGGACTAGCACAGATACGCAGTACTTT. Translation: CASSQEKGTSTDTQYF.

The chain has TRBV11-2 and TRBJ2-7; TRBD1 might be the D (5 bases). Germline values: CDR1 SGHAT, CDR2 FQNNGV. The CDR3 extends over 14 amino acids. V shed 1 base and J shed 1 base, with 8 bases lying between them. CDR3 sequence reads: CASSLGSGSYEQYF. The CDR3 DNA reads TGTGCCAGCAGCTTAGGGTCAGGGTCCTACGAGCAGTACTTC.